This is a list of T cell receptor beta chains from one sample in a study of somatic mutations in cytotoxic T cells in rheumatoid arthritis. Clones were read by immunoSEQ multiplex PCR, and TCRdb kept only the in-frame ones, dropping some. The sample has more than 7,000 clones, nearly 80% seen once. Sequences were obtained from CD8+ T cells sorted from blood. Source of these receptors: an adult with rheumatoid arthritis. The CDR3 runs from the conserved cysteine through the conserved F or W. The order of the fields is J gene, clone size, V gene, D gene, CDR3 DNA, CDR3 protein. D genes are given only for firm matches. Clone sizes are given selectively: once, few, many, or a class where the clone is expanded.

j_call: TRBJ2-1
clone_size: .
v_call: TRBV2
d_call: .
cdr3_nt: TGTGCCAGCAATGAGCAGTTCTTC
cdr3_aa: CASNEQFF

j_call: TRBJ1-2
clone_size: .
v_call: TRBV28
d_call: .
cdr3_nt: TGTGCCAGCAGTCGGACACAATCCCTTAACTATGGCTACACCTTC
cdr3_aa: CASSRTQSLNYGYTF

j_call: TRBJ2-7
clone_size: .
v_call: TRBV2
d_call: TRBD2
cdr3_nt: TGTGCCAGCAGTGAAGGTTCGGGAGGGCCTTACGAGCAGTACTTC
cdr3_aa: CASSEGSGGPYEQYF

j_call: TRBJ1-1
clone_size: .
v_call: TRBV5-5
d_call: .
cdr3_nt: TGTGCCAGCAGCTTGGATGTGAACACTGAAGCTTTCTTT
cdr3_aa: CASSLDVNTEAFF

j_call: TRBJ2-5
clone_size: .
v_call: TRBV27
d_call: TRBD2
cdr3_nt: TGTGCCAGCAGGCTACTAGCGGGGTTCGGGGAGACCCAGTACTTC
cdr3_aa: CASRLLAGFGETQYF

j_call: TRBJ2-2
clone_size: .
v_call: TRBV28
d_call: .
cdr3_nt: TGTGCCAGCAGCCACGCGCAAGGGGATTTGAACACCGGGGAGCTGTTTTTT
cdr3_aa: CASSHAQGDLNTGELFF

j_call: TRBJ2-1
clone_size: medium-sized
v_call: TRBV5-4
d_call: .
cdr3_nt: TGTGCCAGCAGCCCAACTAGCCGTGAGCAGTTCTTC
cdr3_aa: CASSPTSREQFF

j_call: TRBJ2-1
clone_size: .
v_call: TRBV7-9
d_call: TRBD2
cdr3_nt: TGTGCCAGCAGCTCCCCCGGGGGGTTCTACAATGAGCAGTTCTTC
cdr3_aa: CASSSPGGFYNEQFF

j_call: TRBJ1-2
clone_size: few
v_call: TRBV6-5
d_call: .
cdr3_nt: TGTGCCAGCAGTTACTCCACGGCGAACTATGGCTACACCTTC
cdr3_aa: CASSYSTANYGYTF

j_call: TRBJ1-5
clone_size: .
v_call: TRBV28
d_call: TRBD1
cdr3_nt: TGTGCCAGCAGTTTACGACAGGGGGCCGTACAGCCCCAGCATTTT
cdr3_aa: CASSLRQGAVQPQHF

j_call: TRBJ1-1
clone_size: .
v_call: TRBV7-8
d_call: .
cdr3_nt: TGTGCCAGCAGCTTACCGGGCGAAGCTTTCTTT
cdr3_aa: CASSLPGEAFF

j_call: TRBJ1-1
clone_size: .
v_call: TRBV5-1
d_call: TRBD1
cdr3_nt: TGCGCCAGCACCCAAGGACAGGGATGGTCTGAAGCTTTCTTT
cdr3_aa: CASTQGQGWSEAFF

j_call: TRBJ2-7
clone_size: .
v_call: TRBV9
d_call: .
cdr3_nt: TGTGCCAGCAGCGCGGGGGAAAGCACCTACGAGCAGTACTTC
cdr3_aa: CASSAGESTYEQYF

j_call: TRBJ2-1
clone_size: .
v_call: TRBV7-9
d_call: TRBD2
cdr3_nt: TGTGCCTTAGCGGGACCGAGCCCAAGCTCCTACAATGAGCAGTTCTTC
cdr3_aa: CALAGPSPSSYNEQFF

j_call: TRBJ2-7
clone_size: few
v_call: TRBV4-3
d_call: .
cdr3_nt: TGCGCCAGCAGCCAAGACTCCAGCTCCTACGAGCAGTACTTC
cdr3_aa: CASSQDSSSYEQYF

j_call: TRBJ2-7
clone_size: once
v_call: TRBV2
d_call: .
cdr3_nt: TGTGCCAGCCGAACAAGCGTGGGGGGCTACGAGCAGTACTTC
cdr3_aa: CASRTSVGGYEQYF

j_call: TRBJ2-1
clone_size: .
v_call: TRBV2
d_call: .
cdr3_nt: TGTGCCAGCAGTGATAAGGGAGGGGGAAACATCAATGAGCAGTTCTTC
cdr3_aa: CASSDKGGGNINEQFF

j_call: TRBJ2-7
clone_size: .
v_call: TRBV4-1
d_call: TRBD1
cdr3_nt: TGCGCCAGCAGCCCATCCGGGACAGGGGAAGGCTACGAGCAGTACTTC
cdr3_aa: CASSPSGTGEGYEQYF

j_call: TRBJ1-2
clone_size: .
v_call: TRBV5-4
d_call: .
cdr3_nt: TGTGCCAGCAGCTTAAGGCAGAGTTATGGCTACACCTTC
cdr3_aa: CASSLRQSYGYTF

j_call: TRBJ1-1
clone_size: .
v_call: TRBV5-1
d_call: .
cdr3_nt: TGCGCCAGCAGGCAAGGATCAACTGAAGCTTTCTTT
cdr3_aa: CASRQGSTEAFF

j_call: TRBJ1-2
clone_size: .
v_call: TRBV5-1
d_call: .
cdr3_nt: TGCGCCAGCAGCTTGGCCTTCGGGACCGATGGCTACACCTTC
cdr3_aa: CASSLAFGTDGYTF

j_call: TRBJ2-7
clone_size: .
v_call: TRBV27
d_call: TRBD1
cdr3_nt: TGTGCCAGCAGCGCAGGGGGCGGGTACGAGCAGTACTTC
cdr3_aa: CASSAGGGYEQYF

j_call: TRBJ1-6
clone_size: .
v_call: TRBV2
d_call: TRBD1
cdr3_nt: TGTGCCCTAACGCCCGTCGGGACAGGGTTTGGACCCCTCCACTTT
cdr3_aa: CALTPVGTGFGPLHF

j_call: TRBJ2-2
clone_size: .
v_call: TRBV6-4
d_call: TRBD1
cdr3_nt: TGTGCCAGCAGTGACTCGGGGACAGGGAACACCGGGGAGCTGTTTTTT
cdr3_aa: CASSDSGTGNTGELFF

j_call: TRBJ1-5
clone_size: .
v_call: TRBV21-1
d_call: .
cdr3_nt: TGTGCCAGCAGCCAAGTGGCAGGGTATGGCGGCAATCAGCCCCAGCATTTT
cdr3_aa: CASSQVAGYGGNQPQHF

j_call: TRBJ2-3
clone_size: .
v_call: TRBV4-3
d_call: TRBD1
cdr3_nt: TGCGCCAGCAGCCATATAGGACAGGGTCGGGATACGCAGTATTTT
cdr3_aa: CASSHIGQGRDTQYF

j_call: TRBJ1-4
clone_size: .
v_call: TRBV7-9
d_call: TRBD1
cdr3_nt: TGTGCCAGCAGCTTAGGGGACAGAAGGGCTTTT
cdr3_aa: CASSLGDRRAF

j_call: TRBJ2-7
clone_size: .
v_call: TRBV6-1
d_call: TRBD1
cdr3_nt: TGTGCCAGCAGTACCGGGACAGCCTACGAGCAGTACTTC
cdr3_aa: CASSTGTAYEQYF

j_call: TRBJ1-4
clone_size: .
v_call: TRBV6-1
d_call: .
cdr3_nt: TGTGCCAGCAGTGAAGATTGGGACGGGGAAAAACTGTTTTTT
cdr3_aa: CASSEDWDGEKLFF

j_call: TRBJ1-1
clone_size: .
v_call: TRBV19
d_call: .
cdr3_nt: TGTGCCAGTAGTATAGCAGCGAACACTGAAGCTTTCTTT
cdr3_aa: CASSIAANTEAFF

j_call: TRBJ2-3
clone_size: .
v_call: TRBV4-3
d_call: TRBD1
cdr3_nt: TGCGCCAGCAGCCAAGGGGGGACAGTTACACCTAGCACAGATACGCAGTATTTT
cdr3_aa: CASSQGGTVTPSTDTQYF

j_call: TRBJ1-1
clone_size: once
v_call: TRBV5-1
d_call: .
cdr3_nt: TGCGCCAGCAGCTTGGTGGTCAGGGAGGACACTGAAGCTTTCTTT
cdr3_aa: CASSLVVREDTEAFF

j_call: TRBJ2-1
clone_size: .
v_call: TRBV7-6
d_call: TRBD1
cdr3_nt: TGTGCCAGCAGCCAGACCATCAACAGGGGGCCTTACAATGAGCAGTTCTTC
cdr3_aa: CASSQTINRGPYNEQFF

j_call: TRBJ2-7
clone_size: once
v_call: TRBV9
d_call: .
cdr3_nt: TGTGCCAGCAGCGTAGTGGCGGGACGGGAGCAGTACTTC
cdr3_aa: CASSVVAGREQYF

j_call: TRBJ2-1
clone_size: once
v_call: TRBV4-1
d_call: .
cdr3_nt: TGCGCCAGCAGCCAAGATGGTAGCGCGTCCTACAATGAGCAGTTCTTC
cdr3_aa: CASSQDGSASYNEQFF

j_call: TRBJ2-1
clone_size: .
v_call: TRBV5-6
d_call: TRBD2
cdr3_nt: TGTGCCAGCAGCTTACCTAGCGGGGTTTTCAATGAGCAGTTCTTC
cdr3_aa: CASSLPSGVFNEQFF

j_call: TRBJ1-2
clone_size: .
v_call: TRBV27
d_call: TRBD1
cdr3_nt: TGTGCCAGCAGTTTGTTGGCAGGGGGTCGATATGGCTACACCTTC
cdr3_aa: CASSLLAGGRYGYTF

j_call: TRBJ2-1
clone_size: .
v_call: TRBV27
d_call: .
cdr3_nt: TGTGCCAGCAGTTTATCTACTAGCTCCTACAATGAGCAGTTCTTC
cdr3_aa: CASSLSTSSYNEQFF

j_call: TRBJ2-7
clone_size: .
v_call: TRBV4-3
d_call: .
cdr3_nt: TGCGCCAGCAGCCAAGATCCTGTGACAAACTACGAGCAGTACTTC
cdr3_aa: CASSQDPVTNYEQYF

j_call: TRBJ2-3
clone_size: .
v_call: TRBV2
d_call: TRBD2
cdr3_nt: TGTGCCGGGACTAGCGGGCTAAGCACAGATACGCAGTATTTT
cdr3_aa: CAGTSGLSTDTQYF

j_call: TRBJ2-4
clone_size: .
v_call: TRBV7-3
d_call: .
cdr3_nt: TGTGCCAGCAGCTTATTGGGCGGAACTGGGAACATTCAGTACTTC
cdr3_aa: CASSLLGGTGNIQYF

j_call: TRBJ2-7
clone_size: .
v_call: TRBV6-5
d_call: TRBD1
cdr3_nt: TGTGCCAGCAGTTTGACAGGGATTCCCTCCTACGAGCAGTACTTC
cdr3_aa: CASSLTGIPSYEQYF

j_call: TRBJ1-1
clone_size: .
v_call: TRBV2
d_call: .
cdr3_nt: TGTGCCAGCAGCGGGGCGGATATGAACACTGAAGCTTTCTTT
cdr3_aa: CASSGADMNTEAFF

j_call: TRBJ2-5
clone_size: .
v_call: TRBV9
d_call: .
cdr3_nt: TGTGCCAGCAGCGAGAGTCCTCCAGGGTTTTCGGCCATTGCCGAGGAGACCCAGTACTTC
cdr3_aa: CASSESPPGFSAIAEETQYF

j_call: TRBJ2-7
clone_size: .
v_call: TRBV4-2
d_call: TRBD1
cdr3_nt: TGTGCCAGCAGCCAAGGGACAGGGGGCTCCTACGAGCAGTACTTC
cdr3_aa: CASSQGTGGSYEQYF